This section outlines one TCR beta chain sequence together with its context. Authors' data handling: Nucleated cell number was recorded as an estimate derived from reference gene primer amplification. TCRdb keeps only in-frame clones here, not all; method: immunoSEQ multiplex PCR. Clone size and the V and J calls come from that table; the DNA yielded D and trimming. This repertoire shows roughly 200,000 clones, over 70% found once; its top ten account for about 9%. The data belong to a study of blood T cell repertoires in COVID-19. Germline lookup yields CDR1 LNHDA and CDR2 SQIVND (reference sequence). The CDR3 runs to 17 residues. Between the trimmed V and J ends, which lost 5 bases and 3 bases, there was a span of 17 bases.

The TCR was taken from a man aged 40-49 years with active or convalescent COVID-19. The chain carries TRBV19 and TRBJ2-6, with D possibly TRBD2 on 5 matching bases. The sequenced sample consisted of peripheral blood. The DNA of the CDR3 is TGTGCCAGTAGTCTACCCCTTTGGACTGGTGGGGCCAACGTCCTGACTTTC. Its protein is CASSLPLWTGGANVLTF.